This TCR beta chain was sequenced in a study of T cell changes during pregnancy in multiple sclerosis. This table comes from immunoSEQ multiplex PCR, and its TCRdb copy is limited to in-frame clones, with some not included. The sample consists of around 30,000 clones, more than 80% of them appearing once. The CDR3 consists of 13 residues. This sequence joins TRBV21-1 and TRBJ1-1; the D call of TRBD1 is as the table states it, not checked on the DNA. TRBV21-1 is reported as a pseudogene. The receptor comes from a female donor with multiple sclerosis, enrolled in a pregnancy study. Source: CD8+ T cells from peripheral blood mononuclear cells, taken before pregnancy. CDR3 loop: CAPLPGKNTEAFF. The CDR3 DNA is TGTGCCCCCCTGCCAGGTAAAAACACTGAAGCTTTCTTT.